Listed below are T cell receptor beta chains from one sample, sequenced in a study of shared clonotypes between healthy human individuals. The assay was immunoSEQ multiplex PCR, and TCRdb's table has in-frame clones only and misses some. The table shows about 800,000 clones, with around 96% occurring only once. Sequencing was performed on naive CD8+ T cells sorted from blood. These receptors came from a man aged 25-40 years in good health. The CDR3 runs from the conserved cysteine through the conserved F or W. The D gene is left open where the match is weak. Expanded clones get a size class; other rows say once, few or many, or leave the size out.

D	J	V	size	CDR3	DNA
NA	TRBJ2-2	TRBV27	NA	CASSFWEDTGELFF	TGTGCCAGCAGTTTTTGGGAGGACACCGGGGAGCTGTTTTTT
NA	TRBJ1-4	TRBV27	NA	CASSLLGVEEKLFF	TGTGCCAGCAGTTTATTAGGGGTAGAAGAAAAACTGTTTTTT
TRBD1	TRBJ2-1	TRBV4-1	once	CASSHRDSSYNEQFF	TGCGCCAGCAGCCACCGGGACAGCAGCTACAATGAGCAGTTCTTC
NA	TRBJ2-7	TRBV6-1	NA	CASSDDFYEQYF	TGTGCCAGCAGTGACGACTTCTACGAGCAGTACTTC
NA	TRBJ2-1	TRBV5-1	NA	CASSLGTVSYNEQFF	TGCGCCAGCAGCTTGGGGACAGTCTCCTACAATGAGCAGTTCTTC
TRBD2	TRBJ2-1	TRBV7-2	NA	CASSFDLAGTYNEQFF	TGTGCCAGCAGCTTTGATCTAGCGGGAACTTACAATGAGCAGTTCTTC
NA	TRBJ2-2	TRBV4-1	few	CASSQDQLERNTGELFF	TGCGCCAGCAGCCAAGATCAACTAGAAAGGAACACCGGGGAGCTGTTTTTT
TRBD2	TRBJ2-1	TRBV29-1	NA	CSVEGEREGYEQFF	TGCAGCGTTGAAGGCGAGCGGGAGGGCTATGAGCAGTTCTTC
TRBD2	TRBJ2-5	TRBV29-1	NA	CSVDGLAGGIEETQYF	TGCAGCGTTGACGGGCTAGCGGGAGGGATTGAGGAGACCCAGTACTTC
NA	TRBJ2-7	TRBV5-1	NA	CASSLDNSYEQYF	TGCGCCAGCAGCTTGGACAATTCCTACGAGCAGTACTTC
NA	TRBJ1-5	TRBV28	NA	CASRLAAHQPQHF	TGTGCCAGCAGGTTAGCCGCCCATCAGCCCCAGCATTTT
NA	TRBJ2-1	TRBV9	NA	CASSVAGEDEQFF	TGTGCCAGCAGCGTAGCAGGGGAGGATGAGCAGTTCTTC
TRBD2	TRBJ2-5	TRBV29-1	NA	CSARTSGRPSQETQYF	TGCAGCGCCCGGACTAGCGGGAGGCCATCCCAAGAGACCCAGTACTTC
NA	TRBJ2-2	TRBV27	NA	CASSYVSGYVGELFF	TGTGCCAGCAGTTACGTTTCCGGGTACGTCGGGGAGCTGTTTTTT
NA	TRBJ1-2	TRBV30	NA	CACQTWAYGYTF	TGTGCCTGCCAGACTTGGGCCTATGGCTACACCTTC
TRBD2	TRBJ2-3	TRBV4-1	NA	CASSPREREERNTQYF	TGCGCCAGCAGCCCTAGGGAGCGGGAGGAAAGAAATACGCAGTATTTT
TRBD2	TRBJ2-2	TRBV14	NA	CASSASGRRRSAGELFF	TGTGCCAGCAGTGCTAGCGGGCGGAGGAGGAGCGCCGGGGAGCTGTTTTTT
NA	TRBJ2-7	TRBV14	NA	CASSQVKVGEQYF	TGTGCCAGCAGCCAAGTAAAAGTCGGCGAGCAGTACTTC
TRBD2	TRBJ2-1	TRBV7-3	NA	CASSLTGLVSREQFF	TGTGCCAGCAGCCTTACGGGACTAGTATCCCGTGAGCAGTTCTTC
TRBD1	TRBJ2-1	TRBV5-1	NA	CASSSGQGAYVSYNEQFF	TGCGCCAGCAGCTCGGGACAGGGGGCTTATGTCTCCTACAATGAGCAGTTCTTC
NA	TRBJ2-7	TRBV5-1	NA	CASSLSRQDAEQYF	TGCGCCAGCAGCTTGTCCCGACAGGATGCCGAGCAGTACTTC
TRBD1	TRBJ2-5	TRBV9	NA	CASSANGQAIRETQYF	TGTGCCAGCAGCGCCAATGGACAGGCTATACGAGAGACCCAGTACTTC
TRBD2	TRBJ2-7	TRBV18	NA	CASSPHGGRWEQYF	TGTGCCAGCTCACCACACGGCGGGAGATGGGAGCAGTACTTC
NA	TRBJ2-3	TRBV7-8	NA	CASSLAAPKTHSTDTQYF	TGTGCCAGCAGCTTAGCCGCTCCCAAGACTCACAGCACAGATACGCAGTATTTT
NA	TRBJ2-7	TRBV5-6	once	CASSSLANEQYF	TGTGCCAGCAGCTCGCTAGCGAACGAGCAGTACTTC
NA	TRBJ2-6	TRBV29-1	NA	CSVDRGSGANVLTF	TGCAGCGTTGACAGGGGTTCTGGGGCCAACGTCCTGACTTTC
NA	TRBJ2-6	TRBV5-1	NA	CASSGGPGAGANVLTF	TGCGCCAGCAGTGGCGGCCCGGGAGCTGGGGCCAACGTCCTGACTTTC
TRBD1	TRBJ1-5	TRBV6-5	NA	CASRGQGNSNQPQHF	TGTGCCAGCAGAGGACAGGGAAATAGCAATCAGCCCCAGCATTTT
NA	TRBJ2-3	TRBV14	NA	CASSPLQTLTDTQYF	TGTGCCAGCAGTCCTTTACAGACCCTCACAGATACGCAGTATTTT
NA	TRBJ2-7	TRBV7-2	NA	CASSLYLNYEQYF	TGTGCCAGCAGTCTATACCTAAACTACGAGCAGTACTTC
NA	TRBJ2-1	TRBV5-4	NA	CASSLGNNEQFF	TGTGCCAGCAGCTTGGGCAACAATGAGCAGTTCTTC
NA	TRBJ2-7	TRBV30	NA	CAWSTGSSYEQYF	TGTGCCTGGAGTACAGGGAGCTCCTACGAGCAGTACTTC
NA	TRBJ2-1	TRBV4-3	NA	CASSSLPGTSINNEQFF	TGCGCCAGCAGCTCCCTGCCTGGCACTAGCATAAACAATGAGCAGTTCTTC
NA	TRBJ2-1	TRBV29-1	NA	CSVEAGVGYNEQFF	TGCAGCGTTGAGGCAGGGGTGGGTTACAATGAGCAGTTCTTC
TRBD2	TRBJ2-3	TRBV7-9	NA	CASSLITSGTSADTQYF	TGTGCCAGCAGCTTAATAACTAGCGGGACGAGCGCAGATACGCAGTATTTT